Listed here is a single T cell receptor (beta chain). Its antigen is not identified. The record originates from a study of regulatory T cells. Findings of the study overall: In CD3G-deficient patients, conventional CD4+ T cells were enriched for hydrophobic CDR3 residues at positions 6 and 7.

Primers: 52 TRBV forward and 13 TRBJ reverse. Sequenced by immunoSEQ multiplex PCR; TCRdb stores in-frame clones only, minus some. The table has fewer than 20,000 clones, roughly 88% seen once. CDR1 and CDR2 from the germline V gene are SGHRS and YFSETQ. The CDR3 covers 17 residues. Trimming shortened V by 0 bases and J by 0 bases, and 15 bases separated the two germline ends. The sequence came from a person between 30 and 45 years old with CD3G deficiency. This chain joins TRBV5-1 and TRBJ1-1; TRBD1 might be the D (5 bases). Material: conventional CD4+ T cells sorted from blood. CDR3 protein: CASSLVGGVAMNTEAFF. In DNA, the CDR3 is TGCGCCAGCAGCTTGGTGGGAGGGGTCGCCATGAACACTGAAGCTTTCTTT.